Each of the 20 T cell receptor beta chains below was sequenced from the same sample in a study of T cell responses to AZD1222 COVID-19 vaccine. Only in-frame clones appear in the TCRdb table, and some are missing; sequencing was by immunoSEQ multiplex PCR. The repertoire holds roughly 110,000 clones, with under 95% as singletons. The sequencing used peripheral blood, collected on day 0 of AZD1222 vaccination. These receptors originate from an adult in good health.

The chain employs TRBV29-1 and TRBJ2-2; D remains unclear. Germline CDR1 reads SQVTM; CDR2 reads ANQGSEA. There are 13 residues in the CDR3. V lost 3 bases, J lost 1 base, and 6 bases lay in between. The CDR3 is CSVDKQNTGELFF. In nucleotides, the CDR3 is TGCAGCGTTGACAAACAGAACACCGGGGAGCTGTTTTTT.

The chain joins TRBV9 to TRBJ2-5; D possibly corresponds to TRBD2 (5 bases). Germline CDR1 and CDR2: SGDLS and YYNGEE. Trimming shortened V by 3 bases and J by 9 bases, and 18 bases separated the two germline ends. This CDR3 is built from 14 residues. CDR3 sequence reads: CASSAQGGFWAQYF. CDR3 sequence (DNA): TGTGCCAGCAGCGCGCAAGGAGGCTTTTGGGCCCAGTACTTC.

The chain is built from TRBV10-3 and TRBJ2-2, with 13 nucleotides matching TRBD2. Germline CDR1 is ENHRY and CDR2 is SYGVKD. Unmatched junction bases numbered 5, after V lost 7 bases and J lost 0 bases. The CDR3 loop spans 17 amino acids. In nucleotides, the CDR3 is TGTGCCATCATAAGGACTAGCGGGGGACCGAACACCGGGGAGCTGTTTTTT. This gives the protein CAIIRTSGGPNTGELFF.

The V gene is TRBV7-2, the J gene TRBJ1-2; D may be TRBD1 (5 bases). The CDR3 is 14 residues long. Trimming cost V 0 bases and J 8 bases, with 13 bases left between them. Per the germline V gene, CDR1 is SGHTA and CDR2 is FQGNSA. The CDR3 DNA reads TGTGCCAGCAGCTTAGCAGGGACGGGGCTAGGCTACACCTTC. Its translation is CASSLAGTGLGYTF.

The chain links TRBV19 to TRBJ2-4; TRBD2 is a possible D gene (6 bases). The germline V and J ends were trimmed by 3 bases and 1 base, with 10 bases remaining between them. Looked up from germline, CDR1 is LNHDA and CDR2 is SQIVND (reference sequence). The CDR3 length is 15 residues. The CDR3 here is CASSMPEGAKNIQYF. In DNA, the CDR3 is TGTGCCAGTAGTATGCCGGAGGGGGCCAAAAACATTCAGTACTTC.

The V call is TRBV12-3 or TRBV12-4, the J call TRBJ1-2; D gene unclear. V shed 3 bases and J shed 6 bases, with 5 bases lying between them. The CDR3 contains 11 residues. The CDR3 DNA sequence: TGTGCCAGCAGTTTCGAGGATGGCTACACCTTC. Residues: CASSFEDGYTF.

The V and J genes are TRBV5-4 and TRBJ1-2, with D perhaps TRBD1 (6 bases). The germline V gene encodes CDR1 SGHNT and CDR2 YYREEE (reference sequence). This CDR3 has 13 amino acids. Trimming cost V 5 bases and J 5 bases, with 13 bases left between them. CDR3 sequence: CASRATGPYGYTF. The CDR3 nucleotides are TGTGCCAGCAGGGCCACAGGGCCTTATGGCTACACCTTC.

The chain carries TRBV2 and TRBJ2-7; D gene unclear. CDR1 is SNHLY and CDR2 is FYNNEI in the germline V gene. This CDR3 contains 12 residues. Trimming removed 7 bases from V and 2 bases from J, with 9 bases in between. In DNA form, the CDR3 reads TGTGCCAGCAAGGGCGGAACCTACGAGCAGTACTTC. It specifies CASKGGTYEQYF.

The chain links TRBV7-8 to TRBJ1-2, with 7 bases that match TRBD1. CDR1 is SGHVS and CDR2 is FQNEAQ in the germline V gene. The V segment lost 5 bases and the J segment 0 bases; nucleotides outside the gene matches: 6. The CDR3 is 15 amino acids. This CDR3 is CASSPRDSSNYGYTF. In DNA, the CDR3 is TGTGCCAGCAGCCCTCGGGACAGTTCTAACTATGGCTACACCTTC.

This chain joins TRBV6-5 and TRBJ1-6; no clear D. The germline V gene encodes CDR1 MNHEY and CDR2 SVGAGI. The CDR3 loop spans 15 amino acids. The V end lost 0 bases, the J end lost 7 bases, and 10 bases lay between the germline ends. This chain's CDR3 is CASSYSEPVNSPLHF. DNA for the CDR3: TGTGCCAGCAGTTACTCCGAACCTGTCAATTCACCCCTCCACTTT.

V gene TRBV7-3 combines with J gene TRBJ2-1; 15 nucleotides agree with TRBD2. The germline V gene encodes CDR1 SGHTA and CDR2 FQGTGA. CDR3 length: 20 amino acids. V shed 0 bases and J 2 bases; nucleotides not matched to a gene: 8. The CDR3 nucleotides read TGTGCCAGCAGCTTAACGCGCGGACTAGCGGGGGGGAAAGCCTACAATGAGCAGTTCTTC. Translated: CASSLTRGLAGGKAYNEQFF.

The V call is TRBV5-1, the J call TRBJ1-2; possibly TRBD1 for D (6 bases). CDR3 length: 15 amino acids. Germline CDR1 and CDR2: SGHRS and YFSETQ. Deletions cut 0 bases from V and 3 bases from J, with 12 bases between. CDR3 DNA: TGCGCCAGCAGCTTGGAGGGGACATCTTACTATGGCTACACCTTC. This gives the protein CASSLEGTSYYGYTF.

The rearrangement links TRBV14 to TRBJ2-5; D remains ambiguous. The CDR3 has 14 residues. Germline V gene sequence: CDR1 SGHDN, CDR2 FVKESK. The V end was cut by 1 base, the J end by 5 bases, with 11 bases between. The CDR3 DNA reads TGTGCCAGCAGCCAAGGTCAGGTATGGGAGACCCAGTACTTC. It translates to CASSQGQVWETQYF. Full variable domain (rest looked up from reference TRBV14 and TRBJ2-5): EAGVTQFPSHSVIEKGQTVTLRCDPISGHDNLYWYRRVMGKEIKFLLHFVKESKQDESGMPNNRFLAERTGGTYSTLKVQPAELEDSGVYFCASSQGQVWETQYFGPGTRLLVL.

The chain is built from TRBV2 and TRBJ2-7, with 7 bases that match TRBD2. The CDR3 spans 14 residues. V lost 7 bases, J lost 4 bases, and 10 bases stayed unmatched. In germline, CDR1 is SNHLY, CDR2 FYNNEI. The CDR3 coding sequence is TGTGCCAGCAACACCCGAGGGAGGGGTTACGAGCAGTACTTC. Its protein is CASNTRGRGYEQYF.

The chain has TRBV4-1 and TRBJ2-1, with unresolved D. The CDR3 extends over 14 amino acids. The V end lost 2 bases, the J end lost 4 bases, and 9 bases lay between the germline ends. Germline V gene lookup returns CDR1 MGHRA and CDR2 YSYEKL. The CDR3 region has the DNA TGCGCCAGCAGCCAACAAATAGGGTACAATGAGCAGTTCTTC. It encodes CASSQQIGYNEQFF.

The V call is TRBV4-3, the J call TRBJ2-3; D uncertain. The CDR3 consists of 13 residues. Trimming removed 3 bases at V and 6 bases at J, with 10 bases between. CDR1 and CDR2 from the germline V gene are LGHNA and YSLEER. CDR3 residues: CASSHGDGDTQYF. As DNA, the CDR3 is TGCGCCAGCAGCCATGGAGACGGCGATACGCAGTATTTT.

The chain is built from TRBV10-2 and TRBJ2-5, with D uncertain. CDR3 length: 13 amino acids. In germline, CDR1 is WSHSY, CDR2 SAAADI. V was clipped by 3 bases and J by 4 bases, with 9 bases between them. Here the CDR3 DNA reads TGCGCCAGCAGTGAATTCGCGAGAGAGACCCAGTACTTC. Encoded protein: CASSEFARETQYF.

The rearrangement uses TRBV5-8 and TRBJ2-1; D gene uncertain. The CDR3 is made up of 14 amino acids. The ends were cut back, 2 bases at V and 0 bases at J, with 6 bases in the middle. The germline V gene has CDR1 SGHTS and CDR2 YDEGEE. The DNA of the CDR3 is TGTGCCAGCAGCTTTCCAGCCTCCTACAATGAGCAGTTCTTC. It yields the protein CASSFPASYNEQFF.

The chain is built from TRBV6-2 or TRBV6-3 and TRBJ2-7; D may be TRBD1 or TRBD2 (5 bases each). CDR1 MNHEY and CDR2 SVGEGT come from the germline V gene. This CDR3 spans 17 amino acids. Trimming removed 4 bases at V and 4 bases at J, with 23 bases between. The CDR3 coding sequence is TGTGCCAGCAGTTCGCTCCCGGGGCTTCGAAGTCGGTACGAGCAGTACTTC. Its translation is CASSSLPGLRSRYEQYF.

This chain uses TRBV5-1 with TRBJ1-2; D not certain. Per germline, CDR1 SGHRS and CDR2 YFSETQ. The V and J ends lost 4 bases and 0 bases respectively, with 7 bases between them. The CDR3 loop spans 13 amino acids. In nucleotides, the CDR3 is TGCGCCAGCAGCGTGAGGTCTAACTATGGCTACACCTTC. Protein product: CASSVRSNYGYTF.